The rows below give T cell receptor beta chains drawn from one sample of a study of human T cells and chemical hapten exposure. Each CDR3 protein gets one entry after TCRdb re-called the RACE reads with MiXCR. The table has 65,000 to 95,000 distinct CDR3 sequences, about 8.6% seen once. Sequencing was performed on whole blood. Source of these receptors: a female donor in good health. Some clones in this sample may be carry-over from other donors' samples. Both conserved end residues are trimmed from each CDR3. Clone size is not always given. Where it is, it says once, few, many or a class for expanded clones.

v_call,clone_size,cdr3_aa
TRBV7-8,-,ASSFLPQGADTEAF
TRBV4-3,few,ASSQDFIGMAGAPQETQY
TRBV6-6,few,ASSRYSDISYEQY
TRBV12-3/TRBV12-4,-,ASSGGATSYEQY
TRBV5-1,many,ASSLSREQY
TRBV7-2,once,ASSPQGGNYGYT
TRBV9,few,ASSVGGVGVGVDTEAF
TRBV6-6,many,ATKSGLHTDTQY
TRBV2,-,ASSVDRERGQH
TRBV28,few,ASSFFRGQSNQPQH
TRBV25-1,-,ASSWTDTQY
TRBV29-1,many,SVPWTSGGGASTDTQY
TRBV6-2/TRBV6-3,many,ASSYRQGVSTGELF
TRBV12-3/TRBV12-4,-,ASSLQGSNEKLF
TRBV7-2,-,ASSFTADNSPLH
TRBV5-1,few,ASRPGPTQETQY
TRBV5-1,few,ASSLVPGSATSTDTQY
TRBV20-1,many,SAFEGGFTEAF
TRBV7-9,many,ASSLLSGSYEQY
TRBV18,few,ASSPFLEQGDNSPLH
TRBV29-1,-,SVEVDTINTEAF
TRBV28,few,ASSPPNRGRTEAF
TRBV5-1,many,ASSRDGTVYGYT
TRBV4-3,-,ASSPESPPNEKLF
TRBV4-3,many,ASSPKGTGGIYGYT
TRBV6-6,many,ASSYGEKLF
TRBV20-1,few,SANPRGGHLREQY
TRBV9,-,ASSVGTGMDEQY
TRBV15,-,ATSRDRRGNTEAF
TRBV29-1,many,SVLGTGDMNTEAF
TRBV11-1,few,ASSLSRWGSSGNTIY
TRBV18,-,ASSPREGAYNSPLH
TRBV5-1,-,ASSLPSSSSGNTIY
TRBV14,many,ASSQRQITDTQY
TRBV12-3/TRBV12-4,few,ASTSAGRPFDSPLH
TRBV4-3,-,ASSQSPQGAGYGYT
TRBV6-1,many,ASSEVGSGVETQY
TRBV27,-,ASSLYGQGSYNEQL
TRBV7-8,few,ASSLAGGQYNEQF
TRBV27,few,ASSLGLAGQY
TRBV20-1,many,SARNYLDRGNQPQH
TRBV6-5,-,ASSSGGTDTQY
TRBV5-4,few,ASSLIGRTGANVLT
TRBV12-3/TRBV12-4,many,ASSLLQGPYGYT
TRBV4-1,-,ASSPRDTDTQY
TRBV7-2,few,ASSLGQLANSPLH
TRBV5-5,-,ASSLDTRYNEQF
TRBV12-3/TRBV12-4,many,ASSRMGESPLH
TRBV5-1,-,ASSFTAQGIETQY
TRBV2,-,ASRGRVSDQPQH
TRBV2,many,ASSEQPGTDTQY
TRBV4-2,many,ASSQGDTDTQY
TRBV24-1,many,ATNSRDGNQPQH
TRBV21-1,few,ASTATGGLADTQY